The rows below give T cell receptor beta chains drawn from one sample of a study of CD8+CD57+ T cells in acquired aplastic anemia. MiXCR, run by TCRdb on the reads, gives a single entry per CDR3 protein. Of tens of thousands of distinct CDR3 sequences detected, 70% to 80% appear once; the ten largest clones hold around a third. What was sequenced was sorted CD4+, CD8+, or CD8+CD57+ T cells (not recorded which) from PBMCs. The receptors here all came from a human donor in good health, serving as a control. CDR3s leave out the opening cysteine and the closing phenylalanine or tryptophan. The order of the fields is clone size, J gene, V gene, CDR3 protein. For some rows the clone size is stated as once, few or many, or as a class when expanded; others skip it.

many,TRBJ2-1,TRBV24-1,ATGTSGSRDEQF
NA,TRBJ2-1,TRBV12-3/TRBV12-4,ASSPFPGGSSYNEQF
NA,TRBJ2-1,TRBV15,ATSQGMF
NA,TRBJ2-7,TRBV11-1,ASSDVYTSGRYYEQY
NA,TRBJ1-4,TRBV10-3,AISESSEKLF
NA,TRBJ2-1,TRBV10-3,AIRRDAMVDEQF
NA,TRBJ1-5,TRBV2,ASNGQGEGPQH
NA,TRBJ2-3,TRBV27,ASSPWKGPFTDTQY
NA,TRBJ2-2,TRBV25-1,ASSDPGSTGELF
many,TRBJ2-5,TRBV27,ASRFLAEETQY
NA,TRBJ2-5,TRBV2,ASSNGGLKETQY
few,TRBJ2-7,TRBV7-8,ASSSDRGRGKEQY
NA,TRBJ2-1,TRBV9,ASSGDVGDNEQF
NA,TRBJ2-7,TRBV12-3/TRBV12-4,ASSPRPTGGLSYEQY
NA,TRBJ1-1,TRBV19,ASWAGRSGQAF
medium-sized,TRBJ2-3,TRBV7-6,ASSLGRAWAQY